The 25 T cell receptor beta chains presented below share a single source sample, sequenced in a study of blood T cell repertoires in COVID-19. The method was immunoSEQ multiplex PCR; TCRdb's version includes in-frame clones alone and lacks a portion of them. The sample consists of 100,000 to 150,000 clones, roughly four fifths of them appearing once. Sequenced sample: peripheral blood. The receptors were gathered from a young man with COVID-19, enrolled during active disease.

CDR3 bases: TGTGCCAGCCGACAGGGGGCAGGGTCACCCCTCCACTTT. As protein: CASRQGAGSPLHF. This chain joins TRBV12-3 or TRBV12-4 and TRBJ1-6; 10 nucleotides line up with TRBD1. The length of the CDR3 is 13 residues. V trimming: 8 bases; J trimming: 10 bases; junction bases outside the gene matches: 5.

V usage is TRBV7-9 and J usage is TRBJ1-4, with 11 bases that match TRBD1. Looked up from germline, CDR1 is SEHNR and CDR2 is FQNEAQ (reference sequence). Trimming took 5 bases from V and 1 from J; bases not matched to a gene: 6. CDR3 length: 17 residues. The CDR3 DNA is TGTGCCAGCAGCCAAGGGACAGGGGGGGTAACTAATGAAAAACTGTTTTTT. Protein: CASSQGTGGVTNEKLFF.

This clone appeared a few times. V and J are TRBV19 and TRBJ1-5, with 12 bases aligning to TRBD1. In germline, CDR1 is LNHDA, CDR2 SQIVND (reference sequence). This CDR3 is built from 14 residues. V lost 6 bases and J lost 6; bases outside the gene matches: 3. The CDR3 DNA reads as TGTGCCAGTAGCGGGACAGGGGGCAGTCAGCCCCAGCATTTT. Its protein product is CASSGTGGSQPQHF.

The rearrangement links TRBV18 to TRBJ1-5; TRBD1 matches 12 bases. The germline V gene encodes CDR1 KGHSH and CDR2 LQKENI. The CDR3 is made up of 18 amino acids. The junction had 8 bases not matched to a gene; V was cut back by 4 bases and J by 1 base. CDR3 residues: CASSLGTGGAGSNQPQHF. The DNA of the CDR3 is TGTGCCAGCTCACTAGGGACAGGGGGCGCCGGGAGCAATCAGCCCCAGCATTTT.

The CDR3: CASSPTGLLTDTQYF. The CDR3 DNA is TGTGCCAGCAGCCCCACAGGGCTTCTGACAGATACGCAGTATTTT. J is TRBJ2-3 and V is TRBV7-2, with a weak D call TRBD1 (6 bases). Germline values: CDR1 SGHTA, CDR2 FQGNSA. V was clipped by 5 bases and J by 3 bases, with 15 bases between them. The CDR3 has 15 residues.

The rearrangement uses TRBV30 and TRBJ2-1; 9 nucleotides line up with TRBD2. Germline CDR1 is GTSNPN and CDR2 is SVGIG (reference sequence). Trimming at V came to 0 bases and at J to 8 bases, leaving 11 bases not matched to a gene. This CDR3 has 16 residues. CDR3 in DNA: TGTGCCTGGAGTGTACAGCGCGGGAGGGCCTCGTATGAGCAGTTCTTC. Residues: CAWSVQRGRASYEQFF.

The chain carries TRBV3-1 (or the pseudogene TRBV3-2) and TRBJ2-3; maybe TRBD2 (6 bases). This CDR3 region has 13 residues. CDR1 LGHDT and CDR2 YNNKEL come from the germline V gene (reference sequence). Deletions cut 5 bases from V and 2 bases from J, with 8 bases between. In DNA form, the CDR3 reads TGTGCCAGCAGCGCGGGAAACACAGATACGCAGTATTTT. This codes for CASSAGNTDTQYF.

The CDR3 DNA reads TGTGCCAGTAGTACCGGGACAGGGATCAACAATCAGCCCCAGCATTTT. Translating it yields CASSTGTGINNQPQHF. This chain joins TRBV19 and TRBJ1-5; 9 bases agree with TRBD1. The CDR3 covers 16 residues. With V trimmed by 4 bases and J by 3 bases, 7 bases remained unmatched. Per the germline V gene, CDR1 is LNHDA and CDR2 is SQIVND (reference sequence).

The chain uses TRBV27 and TRBJ2-2; 8 bases align to TRBD2. Germline V gives CDR1 MNHEY, CDR2 SMNVEV (reference sequence). The CDR3 is 15 amino acids. Germline trimming cut 4 bases from V and 3 bases from J; bases unmatched to any gene: 4. The CDR3 region is CASSSGLGDTGELFF. For the CDR3, the DNA is TGTGCCAGCAGTTCGGGACTAGGGGACACCGGGGAGCTGTTTTTT.

This sequence joins TRBV9 and TRBJ2-7; 7 bases line up with TRBD1. The junction had 7 bases not matched to a gene; V was cut back by 0 bases and J by 1 base. Germline V gene lookup returns CDR1 SGDLS and CDR2 YYNGEE. The CDR3 has 16 amino acids. In DNA form, the CDR3 reads TGTGCCAGCAGCGTAGGGGACAGCGGTAGGTCCTACGAGCAGTACTTC. Encoded protein: CASSVGDSGRSYEQYF.

The V call is TRBV30, the J call TRBJ2-3; D may be TRBD1 (5 bases). Germline assignment: CDR1 GTSNPN and CDR2 SVGIG (reference sequence). CDR3 length equals 14 residues. The ends were cut back, 3 bases at V and 9 bases at J, with 19 bases in the middle. The CDR3 spells CAWSSKGMRFTQYF. For the CDR3, the DNA is TGTGCCTGGAGCAGCAAGGGGATGCGTTTCACGCAGTATTTT.

This chain uses TRBV5-6 with TRBJ1-6; possible D gene TRBD1, 5 bases. Germline CDR1 reads SGHDT; CDR2 reads YYEEEE. The V end was cut by 4 bases, the J end by 11 bases, with 28 bases between. The CDR3 loop spans 18 amino acids. CDR3 DNA: TGTGCCAGCAGCCCAAATACTGGGATTTATGTAGGGGCGGCACCCCTCCACTTT. Its translation is CASSPNTGIYVGAAPLHF.

J is TRBJ2-2 and V is TRBV14; TRBD2 aligns across 9 bases. V was clipped by 2 bases and J by 4 bases; unmatched bases: 5. CDR3 length equals 16 residues. The germline V gene has CDR1 SGHDN and CDR2 FVKESK. The CDR3 nucleotides are TGTGCCAGCAGCCAACTAGCGGGATGGGGCACCGGGGAGCTGTTTTTT. Amino acids: CASSQLAGWGTGELFF. The full variable domain, rest sourced from reference TRBV14 and TRBJ2-2, is EAGVTQFPSHSVIEKGQTVTLRCDPISGHDNLYWYRRVMGKEIKFLLHFVKESKQDESGMPNNRFLAERTGGTYSTLKVQPAELEDSGVYFCASSQLAGWGTGELFFGEGSRLTVL.

This chain uses TRBV27 with TRBJ2-3; 9 bases map to TRBD2. The CDR3 runs to 15 residues. After removal of 10 bases from V and 1 base from J, the junction contained 9 bases not matched to a gene. Germline V CDR1 and CDR2: MNHEY, SMNVEV (reference sequence). As DNA, the CDR3 is TGTGCCACCGCTGAGTGGACTAGCGGCACAGATACGCAGTATTTT. Amino acids: CATAEWTSGTDTQYF.

A single count supports this clone. The chain joins TRBV4-2 to TRBJ1-4; the D gene is possibly TRBD1 (6 bases). The length of the CDR3 is 15 residues. V lost 0 bases, J lost 7 bases, and 12 bases lay in between. Germline-derived CDR1 and CDR2 are LGHNA and YNFKEQ. The CDR3 coding sequence is TGTGCCAGCAGCCAAGACGGGACATTTGCTGAAAAACTGTTTTTT. Encoded protein: CASSQDGTFAEKLFF.

This sequence joins TRBV10-2 and TRBJ2-7, with 9 bases identical to TRBD2. The CDR3 loop spans 15 amino acids. V lost 4 bases and J lost 5; bases outside the gene matches: 9. Per the germline V gene, CDR1 is WSHSY and CDR2 is SAAADI. The CDR3 reads CASSGVGTSSNEQYF. In DNA form, the CDR3 reads TGCGCCAGCAGTGGGGTTGGGACTAGCAGTAACGAGCAGTACTTC.

The chain has TRBV2 and TRBJ1-4; D not certain. Trimming shortened V by 3 bases and J by 0 bases, and 11 bases separated the two germline ends. The germline V gene has CDR1 SNHLY and CDR2 FYNNEI. The CDR3 covers 16 residues. The CDR3 DNA reads TGTGCCAGCAGTGATCAGGAAATTGCAACTAATGAAAAACTGTTTTTT. This translates into CASSDQEIATNEKLFF.

V is TRBV5-4 and J is TRBJ2-2, with D unclear. The CDR3 totals 14 residues. Germline values: CDR1 SGHNT, CDR2 YYREEE (reference sequence). V lost 3 bases and J lost 0, with 6 bases in between. As DNA, the CDR3 is TGTGCCAGCAGCTATCGGGCGAACACCGGGGAGCTGTTTTTT. Translation gives CASSYRANTGELFF.

The J gene is TRBJ1-5, the V gene TRBV7-2; 7 positions match TRBD1. Germline V gene sequence: CDR1 SGHTA, CDR2 FQGNSA. The CDR3 is 13 residues long. Trimming took 5 bases from V and 7 from J; bases not matched to a gene: 5. CDR3 nucleotides: TGTGCCAGCAGCGCGGGACAGTTCCAGCCCCAGCATTTT. It translates to CASSAGQFQPQHF.

This clone occurred many times. The rearrangement links TRBV3-1 (or the pseudogene TRBV3-2) to TRBJ2-7; tentatively, D is TRBD2 (6 bases). The CDR3 extends over 15 amino acids. V was shortened by 3 bases and J by 2 bases, with 14 bases between the two germline ends. Per the germline V gene, CDR1 is LGHDT and CDR2 is YNNKEL (reference sequence). The CDR3 loop is CASSHTTRGAYEQYF. The CDR3 DNA sequence: TGTGCCAGCAGCCATACAACACGCGGGGCCTACGAGCAGTACTTC.

The rearrangement uses TRBV5-6 and TRBJ2-1; D gene ambiguous. CDR1 is SGHDT and CDR2 is YYEEEE in the germline V gene. CDR3 length: 12 residues. Trimming pared 3 bases from V and 4 bases from J, leaving 5 bases between. Written as DNA, the CDR3 is TGTGCCAGCAGCTCCCTTTACAATGAGCAGTTCTTC. Amino acid sequence: CASSSLYNEQFF.

The V call is TRBV9, the J call TRBJ1-2; unclear D gene. This CDR3 comprises 13 residues. The germline gives CDR1 SGDLS, CDR2 YYNGEE. V was shortened by 0 bases and J by 5 bases, with 8 bases between the two germline ends. The CDR3 reads CASSVGQVYGYTF. CDR3 in DNA: TGTGCCAGCAGCGTAGGTCAGGTGTATGGCTACACCTTC.

The chain couples TRBV6-5 to TRBJ1-4; D unclear. Germline CDR1 reads MNHEY; CDR2 reads SVGAGI. This CDR3 region has 14 residues. Trimming took off 4 bases at V and 4 bases at J, with 10 bases between the two ends. CDR3 nucleotide sequence: TGTGCCAGCAGTTTACACCCTAGTAATGAAAAACTGTTTTTT. Translation: CASSLHPSNEKLFF.

This clone appeared a few times. This CDR3 reads CASSQDVEGQYF. In nucleotides, the CDR3 is TGTGCCAGCAGTCAGGACGTTGAGGGGCAGTACTTC. The V gene is TRBV6-6, the J gene TRBJ2-7, with D possibly being TRBD2 (5 bases). The germline gives CDR1 MNHNY, CDR2 SVGAGI (reference sequence). V shed 5 bases and J shed 9 bases, with 14 bases lying between them. The CDR3 has 12 amino acids.

This chain joins TRBV4-3 and TRBJ2-2, with D possibly TRBD2 on 6 matching bases. Deletions cut 5 bases from V and 7 bases from J, with 17 bases between. CDR3 length: 15 residues. Looked up from germline, CDR1 is LGHNA and CDR2 is YSLEER. CDR3 residues: CASSVGDSRGGELFF. The CDR3 DNA follows: TGCGCCAGCAGCGTTGGGGACTCCCGGGGCGGGGAGCTGTTTTTT.